This T cell receptor (beta chain) derives from a study of PD-L1 blockade in urothelial cancer. Time point given: pretreatment peripheral blood. Sequencing used immunoSEQ multiplex PCR; TCRdb keeps in-frame clones, though not all of them. The sample holds tens of thousands of clones, 90% seen once. The CDR3 spans 13 residues. Germline assignment: CDR1 GTSNPN and CDR2 SVGIG (reference sequence). V lost 3 bases, J lost 5 bases, and 2 bases stayed unmatched. This clone occurred once. The clonotype originates from a man between 60 and 75 years old with urothelial cancer. The chain combines TRBV30 with TRBJ2-2; 8 nucleotides match TRBD2. The source material was PBMCs, sampled around atezolizumab (anti-PD-L1) treatment. CDR3: CAWRVAGTGELFF. CDR3 DNA: TGTGCCTGGAGGGTAGCGGGAACCGGGGAGCTGTTTTTT. Complete variable domain (other parts from reference TRBV30 and TRBJ2-2): SQTIHQWPATLVQPVGSPLSLECTVEGTSNPNLYWYRQAAGRGLQLLFYSVGIGQISSEVPQNLSASRPQDRQFILSSKKLLLSDSGFYLCAWRVAGTGELFFGEGSRLTVL.